The following is a TCR beta chain sequence with its context. Its target is not known. The read is 3 residues too short to cover the CDR3 end, so that end is filled in from the germline J gene. The record originates from a study of T cell clonality in common variable immunodeficiency. The CDR3 covers 15 residues. The germline V and J ends were trimmed by 0 bases and 7 bases, with 16 bases remaining between them. Germline-derived CDR1 and CDR2 are GTSNPN and SVGIG (reference sequence). Study-level points and caveats: CVID subjects had higher TCRbeta clonality than healthy controls, most marked in about a third. Shared TCRbeta clones were fewer between CVID subjects than controls. Repertoire-complication correlations in CVID were limited by patient heterogeneity. Fewer deletions and N-nucleotide insertions were reportedly seen in common variable immunodeficiency TCR beta sequences.

Equal genomic DNA amounts from CVID and control samples were sequenced. Sequencing used immunoSEQ multiplex PCR; TCRdb keeps in-frame clones, though not all of them. Observed in the sample are about 23,000 clones, none of them singletons. The clonotype was recovered from a human donor with common variable immunodeficiency. Sequencing input: peripheral blood mononuclear cells. The chain carries TRBV30 and TRBJ1-3; perhaps TRBD1 as D (6 bases). CDR3 sequence: CAWSVPSTGGNTIYF. The sequenced CDR3 bases are TGTGCCTGGAGTGTCCCTTCGACAGGAGGTAACACC. Looking up the rest from reference TRBV30 and TRBJ1-3 gives the full variable domain: SQTIHQWPATLVQPVGSPLSLECTVEGTSNPNLYWYRQAAGRGLQLLFYSVGIGQISSEVPQNLSASRPQDRQFILSSKKLLLSDSGFYLCAWSVPSTGGNTIYFGEGSWLTVV.